These 3 T cell receptor beta chains were all obtained from the same sample, sequenced in a study of blood T cells in healthy people across ages. Primed by a sample-barcoded 5' primer and a J-beta primer mix, a second PCR proceeded for 7 to 11 cycles. A single record per CDR3 protein comes from TCRdb applying MiXCR to the 5' RACE reads. Altogether about 1.4 million distinct CDR3 sequences are present, approximately 60% being singletons, with the ten largest covering roughly 7%. Sequenced: blood. These receptors were taken from a man between 18 and 29 years old in good health.

This clonotype was detected once. One junction end disagrees with the germline gene, perhaps due to a read error. The chain is built from TRBV4-1 and TRBJ1-5, with D possibly TRBD1 on 5 matching bases. The germline CDR1 and CDR2 sequences are MGHRA and YSYEKL. The CDR3 length is 14 residues. The DNA for the CDR3 is TGCACCAGCAGCAATGAAGGGGGCAATCAGCCCCAGCATTTT. This gives the protein CTSSNEGGNQPQHF.

The chain couples TRBV7-9 to TRBJ2-1; D might be TRBD1 (7 bases). Trimming shortened V by 8 bases and J by 10 bases, and 12 bases separated the two germline ends. The length of the CDR3 is 11 residues. Looked up from germline, CDR1 is SEHNR and CDR2 is FQNEAQ (reference sequence). DNA for the CDR3: TGTGCCAGCGACAGGGCGGGAGAGCAGTTCTTC. Protein sequence: CASDRAGEQFF.

The gene calls are TRBV7-9 and TRBJ2-1; 8 positions match TRBD2. V trimming: 7 bases; J trimming: 8 bases; junction bases outside the gene matches: 13. The CDR3 sequence is 15 residues long. CDR1 and CDR2 from the germline V gene are SEHNR and FQNEAQ (reference sequence). CDR3 in amino acids: CASTKSGTRYDEQFF. The CDR3 DNA reads as TGTGCCAGCACCAAGTCCGGGACTAGATATGATGAGCAGTTCTTC.